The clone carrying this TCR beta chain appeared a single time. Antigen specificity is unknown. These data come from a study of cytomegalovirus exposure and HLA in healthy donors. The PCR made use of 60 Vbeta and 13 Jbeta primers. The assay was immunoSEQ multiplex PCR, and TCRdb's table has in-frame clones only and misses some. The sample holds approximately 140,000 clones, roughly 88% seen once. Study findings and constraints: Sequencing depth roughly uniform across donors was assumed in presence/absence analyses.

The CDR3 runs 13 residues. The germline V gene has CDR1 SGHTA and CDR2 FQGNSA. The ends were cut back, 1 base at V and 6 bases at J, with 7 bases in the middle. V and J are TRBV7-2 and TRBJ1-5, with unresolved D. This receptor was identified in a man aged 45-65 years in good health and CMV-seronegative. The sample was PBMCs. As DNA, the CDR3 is TGTGCCAGCAGCTTAGTCGCGGGTCAGCCCCAGCATTTT. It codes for CASSLVAGQPQHF.